A selection of T cell receptor beta chains follows, all from one sample in a study of response to subunit inactivated influenza vaccine. TCRdb re-called the RT-PCR reads with MiXCR, one entry per CDR3 protein. Among about 540,000 distinct CDR3 sequences listed, 12% to 15% were seen once. The sample was PBMCs from blood, taken 11 to 12 days after vaccination. The source is a man between 50 and 59 years old who received an inactivated influenza vaccine. The CDR3 runs from the conserved cysteine through the conserved F or W. The D gene is left open where the match is weak. The size field is filled for only some rows; it gives once, few, many or a size class.

J: TRBJ2-5
V: TRBV7-7
size: -
D: -
DNA: TGTGCCAGCAGTTATAGCCTCGGTCGTAGGGAGACCCAGTACTTC
CDR3: CASSYSLGRRETQYF

J: TRBJ2-1
V: TRBV7-2
size: few
D: -
DNA: TGTGCCAGCAGCTTAGCCCGACTACCGGGTTCCAATGAGCAGTTCTTC
CDR3: CASSLARLPGSNEQFF

J: TRBJ2-7
V: TRBV7-9
size: -
D: -
DNA: TGTGCCAGCAGCTTAGTCAGCGGGTTCACCTACGAGCAGTACTTC
CDR3: CASSLVSGFTYEQYF

J: TRBJ2-1
V: TRBV3-1
size: few
D: -
DNA: TGTGCCAGCAGCGTGTGGGACAATGAGCAGTTCTTC
CDR3: CASSVWDNEQFF

J: TRBJ2-1
V: TRBV2
size: few
D: TRBD1
DNA: TGTGCCAGCAGTGCGGGACAGGGTGGGTACAATGAGCAGTTCTTC
CDR3: CASSAGQGGYNEQFF

J: TRBJ2-2
V: TRBV9
size: many
D: -
DNA: TGTGCCAGCAGCGTAGGGCAGAACACCGGGGAGCTGTTTTTT
CDR3: CASSVGQNTGELFF

J: TRBJ2-4
V: TRBV20-1
size: few
D: TRBD2
DNA: TGCAGCGGACTAGCGGGGAACCTAGCCAAAAACATTCAGTACTTC
CDR3: CSGLAGNLAKNIQYF

J: TRBJ1-1
V: TRBV2
size: -
D: TRBD1
DNA: TGTGCCAGCAAGACAGGGCTCACTGAAGCTTTCTTT
CDR3: CASKTGLTEAFF

J: TRBJ1-2
V: TRBV7-2
size: -
D: -
DNA: TGTGCCAGCAGCCCCCAAAATAACTATGGCTACACCTTC
CDR3: CASSPQNNYGYTF

J: TRBJ2-3
V: TRBV9
size: few
D: -
DNA: TGTGCCAGCAGTCAAGAGGGAAAGGCAAGCACAGATACGCAGTATTTT
CDR3: CASSQEGKASTDTQYF

J: TRBJ1-2
V: TRBV30
size: -
D: -
DNA: TGTGCCTGGTCTCCTCTCTCGCGGGGCTACACCTTC
CDR3: CAWSPLSRGYTF

J: TRBJ2-2
V: TRBV4-2
size: -
D: -
DNA: TGTGCCAGCAGCCGTTCGGAAGACGCTACCGGGGAGCTGTTTTTT
CDR3: CASSRSEDATGELFF

J: TRBJ1-1
V: TRBV29-1
size: many
D: TRBD1
DNA: TGCAGCGTTGAGCAGGGGGTCACTGAAGCTTTCTTT
CDR3: CSVEQGVTEAFF